This paragraph covers one T cell receptor beta chain sequence. Its antigen is not identified. PCR involved 60 Vbeta and 13 Jbeta primers. Profiled with immunoSEQ multiplex PCR; TCRdb holds only in-frame clones, not every one. Of about 200,000 clones in the sample, 82% were seen once. This specimen belongs to a study of cytomegalovirus exposure and HLA in healthy donors. General study results and limits: Upon later analysis, TCR association rates were observed to vary by HLA locus, being highest for DRB1 and lowest for HLA-C. Later analysis identified several of the most significant clusters that appeared linked to common viral pathogens.

The V gene's germline CDR1 is MGHRA and CDR2 YSYEKL. This CDR3 comprises 13 residues. Trimming shortened V by 4 bases and J by 8 bases, and 11 bases separated the two germline ends. V usage is TRBV4-1 and J usage is TRBJ1-4, with D hard to call. This receptor was taken from a woman between 40 and 50 years old in good health and CMV-seronegative. The sample taken for sequencing was PBMCs. The CDR3 here is CASSPTRGEKLFF. The CDR3 nucleotides read TGCGCCAGCAGCCCCACCCGAGGCGAAAAACTGTTTTTT.